The 6 T cell receptor beta chains below all came from one sample that was sequenced in a study of shared clonotypes between healthy human individuals. Libraries were prepared by immunoSEQ multiplex PCR; TCRdb keeps only in-frame clonotypes and omits some of them. The sample includes about 1 million clones, about 75% of them seen just once. Material for sequencing was memory CD4+ T cells sorted from blood. Documented subset: CD45RA-negative fraction. These receptors all stem from a man between 18 and 35 years old in good health.

This clone was counted at least ten times. The chain has TRBV28 and TRBJ1-5, with 8 bases matching TRBD1. Germline assignment: CDR1 MDHEN and CDR2 SYDVKM. V was clipped by 2 bases and J by 4 bases; unmatched bases: 10. There are 17 residues in the CDR3. The CDR3 loop reads CASSLMKGTGGNQPQHF. CDR3 nucleotide sequence: TGTGCCAGCAGTTTAATGAAGGGGACAGGAGGAAATCAGCCCCAGCATTTT.

There are many counts of this clone. The chain recombines TRBV30 with TRBJ2-1; 7 nucleotides match TRBD2. The V gene end was trimmed by 5 bases and the J gene end by 4 bases; junction bases not matched to a gene: 11. Germline lookup yields CDR1 GTSNPN and CDR2 SVGIG (reference sequence). The CDR3 spans 15 residues. The CDR3 spells CAWRGGLGSYNEQFF. The DNA of the CDR3 is TGTGCCTGGCGCGGAGGACTAGGGTCATACAATGAGCAGTTCTTC.

The chain has TRBV29-1 and TRBJ2-3, with D perhaps given as TRBD1 or TRBD2 (5 bases each). This CDR3 spans 14 amino acids. CDR1 and CDR2 from the germline V gene are SQVTM and ANQGSEA. Deletions cut 3 bases from V and 4 bases from J, with 14 bases between. For the CDR3, the DNA is TGCAGCGTTGATATTAGTAGGGGAGCAGATACGCAGTATTTT. Its translation: CSVDISRGADTQYF.

The CDR3 loop is CASSLDRGASGRSSYNEQFF. CDR3 DNA: TGTGCCAGCAGCTTAGATCGGGGGGCTAGCGGGAGAAGCTCCTACAATGAGCAGTTCTTC. The chain has TRBV11-2 and TRBJ2-1; 10 bases are shared with TRBD2. Unmatched junction bases numbered 11, after V lost 0 bases and J lost 0 bases. Per the germline V gene, CDR1 is SGHAT and CDR2 is FQNNGV. This CDR3 comprises 20 residues.

The V call is TRBV5-6, the J call TRBJ1-3; possibly TRBD1 for D (6 bases). CDR3 length: 15 amino acids. The germline V gene has CDR1 SGHDT and CDR2 YYEEEE. Trimming pared 6 bases from V and 4 bases from J, leaving 17 bases between. The CDR3 loop reads CASTLKGGKGNTIYF. In DNA form, the CDR3 reads TGTGCCAGCACCCTAAAAGGGGGGAAAGGAAACACCATATATTTT.

About this clone: Other nucleotide sequences in the sample specify the same CDR3. The rearrangement joins TRBV10-3 to TRBJ1-1, with unresolved D. This CDR3 is 14 amino acids long. Trimming stripped 7 bases from V and 1 base from J, with 13 bases between. CDR1 ENHRY and CDR2 SYGVKD come from the germline V gene. CDR3 sequence: CAITPDRGNTEAFF. The CDR3 coding sequence is TGTGCCATCACCCCAGACCGAGGGAACACTGAAGCTTTCTTT.